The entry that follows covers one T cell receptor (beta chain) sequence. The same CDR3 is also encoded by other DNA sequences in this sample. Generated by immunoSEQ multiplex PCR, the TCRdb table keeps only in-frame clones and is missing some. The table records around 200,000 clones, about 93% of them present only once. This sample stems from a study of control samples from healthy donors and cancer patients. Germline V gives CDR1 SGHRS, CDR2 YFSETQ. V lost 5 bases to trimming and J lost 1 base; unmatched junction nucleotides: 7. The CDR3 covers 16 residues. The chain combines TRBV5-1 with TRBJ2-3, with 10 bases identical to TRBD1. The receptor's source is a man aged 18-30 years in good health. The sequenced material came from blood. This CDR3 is CASSLRTGGGTDTQYF. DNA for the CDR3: TGCGCCAGCAGTCTGCGGACAGGGGGGGGCACAGATACGCAGTATTTT.